This TCR beta chain was profiled in a study of cytomegalovirus exposure and HLA in healthy donors. Study-wide results and limits: As a later analysis revealed, most CMV-associated TCR beta chains appeared HLA-restricted. V- and J-gene trimming in TCR beta was tied to a missense DCLRE1C variant by an analysis performed later.

This clone has a handful of counts. Its antigen is unknown. Among the donors, all were healthy bone marrow donors. Amplification used 60 Vbeta primers and 13 Jbeta primers. Repertoires were generated with immunoSEQ multiplex PCR, while TCRdb's copy carries only in-frame clones and drops some. The sample lists around 140,000 clones, less than 10% occurring once. This CDR3 spans 15 amino acids. Germline V gives CDR1 SGHTS, CDR2 YDEGEE. V shed 3 bases and J shed 0 bases, with 10 bases lying between them. This chain joins TRBV5-8 and TRBJ1-5; no reliable D call. The receptor comes from a man aged 50 to 60 in good health and CMV-seronegative. Sequenced material: PBMCs. The CDR3 sequence: CASSWVRDSNQPQHF. The CDR3 bases are TGTGCCAGCAGCTGGGTCCGGGATAGCAATCAGCCCCAGCATTTT.